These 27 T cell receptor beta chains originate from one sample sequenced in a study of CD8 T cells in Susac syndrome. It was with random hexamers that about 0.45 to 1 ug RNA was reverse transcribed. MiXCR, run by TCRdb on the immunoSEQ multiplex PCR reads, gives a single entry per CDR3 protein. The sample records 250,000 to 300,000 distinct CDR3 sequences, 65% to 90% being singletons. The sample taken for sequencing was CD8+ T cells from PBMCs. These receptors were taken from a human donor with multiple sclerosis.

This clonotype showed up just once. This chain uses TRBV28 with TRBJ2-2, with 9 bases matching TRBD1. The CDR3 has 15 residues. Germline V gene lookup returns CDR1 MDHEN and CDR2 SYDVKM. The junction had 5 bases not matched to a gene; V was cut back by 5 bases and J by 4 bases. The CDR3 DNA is TGTGCCAGCAGTACCGACAGGGGGAGCACCGGGGAGCTGTTTTTT. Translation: CASSTDRGSTGELFF.

CDR3 loop: CASSYRDRGSTEAFF. In nucleotides, the CDR3 is TGTGCCAGCAGTTACAGGGACAGGGGAAGCACTGAAGCTTTCTTT. The chain carries TRBV6-5 and TRBJ1-1; TRBD1 matches 10 bases. Germline loops: CDR1 MNHEY, CDR2 SVGAGI. The CDR3 extends over 15 amino acids. V was clipped by 2 bases and J by 4 bases; unmatched bases: 4.

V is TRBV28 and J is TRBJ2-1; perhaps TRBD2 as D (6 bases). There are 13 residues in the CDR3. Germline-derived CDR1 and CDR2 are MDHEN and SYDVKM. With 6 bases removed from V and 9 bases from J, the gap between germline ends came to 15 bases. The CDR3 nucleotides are TGTGCCAGCAGCCTCCCCCGGCGGGGTGAGCAGTTCTTC. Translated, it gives CASSLPRRGEQFF.

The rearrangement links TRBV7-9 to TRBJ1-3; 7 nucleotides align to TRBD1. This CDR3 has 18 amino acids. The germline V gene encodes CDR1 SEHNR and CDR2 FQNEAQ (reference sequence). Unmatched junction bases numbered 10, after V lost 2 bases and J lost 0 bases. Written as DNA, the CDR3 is TGTGCCAGCAGCTTATTAGGGGACAGCCCGAGCTCTGGAAACACCATATATTTT. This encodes CASSLLGDSPSSGNTIYF.

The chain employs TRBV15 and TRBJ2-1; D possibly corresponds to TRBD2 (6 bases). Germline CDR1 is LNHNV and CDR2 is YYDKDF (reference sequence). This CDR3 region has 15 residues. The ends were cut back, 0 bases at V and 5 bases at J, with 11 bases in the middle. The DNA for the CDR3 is TGTGCCACCAGCAGAGATCGGGGGATTAACAATGAGCAGTTCTTC. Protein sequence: CATSRDRGINNEQFF.

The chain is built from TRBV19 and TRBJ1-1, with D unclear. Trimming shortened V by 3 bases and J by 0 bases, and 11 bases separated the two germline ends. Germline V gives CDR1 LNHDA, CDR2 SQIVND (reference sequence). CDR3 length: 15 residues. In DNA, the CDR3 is TGTGCCAGTAGTATCGCTGCCAGCATGAACACTGAAGCTTTCTTT. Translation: CASSIAASMNTEAFF.

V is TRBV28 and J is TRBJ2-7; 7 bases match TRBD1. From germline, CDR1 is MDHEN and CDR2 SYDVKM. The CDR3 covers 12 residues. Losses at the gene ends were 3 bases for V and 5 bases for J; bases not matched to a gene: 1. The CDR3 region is CASSLDRNEQYF. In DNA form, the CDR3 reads TGTGCCAGCAGTTTGGACAGGAACGAGCAGTACTTC.

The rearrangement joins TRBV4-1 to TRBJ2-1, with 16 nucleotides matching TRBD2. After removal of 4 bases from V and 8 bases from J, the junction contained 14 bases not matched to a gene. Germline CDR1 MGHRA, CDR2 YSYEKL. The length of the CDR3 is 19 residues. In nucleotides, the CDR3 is TGCGCCAGCAGCCCCCCAGGGACTAGCGGGAGGGCCCGGGTATATGAGCAGTTCTTC. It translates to CASSPPGTSGRARVYEQFF.

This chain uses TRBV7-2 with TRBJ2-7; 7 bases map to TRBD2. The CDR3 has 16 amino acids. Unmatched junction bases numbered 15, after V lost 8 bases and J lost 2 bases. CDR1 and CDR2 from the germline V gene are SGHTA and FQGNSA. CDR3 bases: TGTGCCAGCGTCCCCTCAAGCGCGGGAGATCCCTACGAGCAGTACTTC. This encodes CASVPSSAGDPYEQYF.

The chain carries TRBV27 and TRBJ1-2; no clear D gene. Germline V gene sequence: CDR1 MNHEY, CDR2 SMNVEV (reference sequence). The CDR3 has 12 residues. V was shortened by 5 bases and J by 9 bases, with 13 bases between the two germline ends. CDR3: CASSMGGGSYTF. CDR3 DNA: TGTGCCAGCAGTATGGGAGGCGGGAGCTACACCTTC.

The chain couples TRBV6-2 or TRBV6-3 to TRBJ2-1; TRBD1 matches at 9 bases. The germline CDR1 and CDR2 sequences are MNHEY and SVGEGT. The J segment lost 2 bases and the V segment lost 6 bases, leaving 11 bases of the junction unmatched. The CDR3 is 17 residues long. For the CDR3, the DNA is TGTGCCAGCAGCTGGGACCGGGACAGGGAAACCTACAATGAGCAGTTCTTC. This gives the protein CASSWDRDRETYNEQFF.

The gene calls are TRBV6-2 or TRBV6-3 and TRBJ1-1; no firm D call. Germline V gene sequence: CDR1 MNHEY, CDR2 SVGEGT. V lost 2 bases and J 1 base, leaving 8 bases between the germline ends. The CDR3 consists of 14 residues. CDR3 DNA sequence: TGTGCCAGCAGTTACCCGGAGTGGAACACTGAAGCTTTCTTT. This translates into CASSYPEWNTEAFF.

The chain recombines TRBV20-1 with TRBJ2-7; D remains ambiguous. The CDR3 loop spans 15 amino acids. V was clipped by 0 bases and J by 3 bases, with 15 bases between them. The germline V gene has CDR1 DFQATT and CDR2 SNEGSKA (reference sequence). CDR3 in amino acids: CSARDYSGDRYEQYF. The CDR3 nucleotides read TGCAGTGCTAGAGATTATTCCGGAGATCGCTACGAGCAGTACTTC.

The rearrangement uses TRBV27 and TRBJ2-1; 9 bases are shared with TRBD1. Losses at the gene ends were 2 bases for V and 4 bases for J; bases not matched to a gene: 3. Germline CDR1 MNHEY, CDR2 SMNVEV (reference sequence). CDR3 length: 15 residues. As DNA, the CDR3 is TGTGCCAGCAGTTTAACCGGGACAGGGTACAATGAGCAGTTCTTC. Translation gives CASSLTGTGYNEQFF.

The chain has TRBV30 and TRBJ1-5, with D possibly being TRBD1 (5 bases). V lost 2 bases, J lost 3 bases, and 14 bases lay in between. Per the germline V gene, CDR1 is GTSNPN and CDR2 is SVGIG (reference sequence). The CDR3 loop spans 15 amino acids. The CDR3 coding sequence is TGTGCCTGGAGTCCCCTTCTAGGGGCCAATCAGCCCCAGCATTTT. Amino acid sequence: CAWSPLLGANQPQHF.

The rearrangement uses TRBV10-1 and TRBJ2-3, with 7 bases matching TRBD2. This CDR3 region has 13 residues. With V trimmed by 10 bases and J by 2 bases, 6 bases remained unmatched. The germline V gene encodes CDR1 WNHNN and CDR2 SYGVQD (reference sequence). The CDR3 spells CATSGGNTDTQYF. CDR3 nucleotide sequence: TGCGCCACTTCGGGAGGTAACACAGATACGCAGTATTTT.

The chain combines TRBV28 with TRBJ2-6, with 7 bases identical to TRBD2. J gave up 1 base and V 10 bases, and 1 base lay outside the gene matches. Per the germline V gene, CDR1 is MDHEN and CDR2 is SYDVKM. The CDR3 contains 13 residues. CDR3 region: CATGGSGANVLTF. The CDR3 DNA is TGTGCCACCGGGGGGTCTGGGGCCAACGTCCTGACTTTC.

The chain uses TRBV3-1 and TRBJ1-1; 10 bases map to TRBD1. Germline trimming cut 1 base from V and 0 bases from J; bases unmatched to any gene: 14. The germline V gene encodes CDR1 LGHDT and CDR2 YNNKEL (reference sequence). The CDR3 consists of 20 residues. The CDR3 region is CASSQGGRTGGIPMNTEAFF. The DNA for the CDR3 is TGTGCCAGCAGCCAAGGTGGTAGGACAGGGGGTATACCCATGAACACTGAAGCTTTCTTT.

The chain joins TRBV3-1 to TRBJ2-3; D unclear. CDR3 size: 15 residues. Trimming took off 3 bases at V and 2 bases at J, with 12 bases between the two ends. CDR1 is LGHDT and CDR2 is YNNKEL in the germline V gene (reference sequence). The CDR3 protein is CASSQGTGPTDTQYF. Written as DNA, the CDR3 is TGTGCCAGCAGCCAGGGAACGGGCCCCACAGATACGCAGTATTTT.

As DNA, the CDR3 is TGTGCCACCAGCAGGGGACAGGTCGGGGAGCTGTTTTTT. Translation: CATSRGQVGELFF. The chain is built from TRBV15 and TRBJ2-2; 8 bases map to TRBD1. This CDR3 has 13 residues. J gave up 7 bases and V 3 bases, and 1 base lay outside the gene matches. Germline-derived CDR1 and CDR2 are LNHNV and YYDKDF (reference sequence).

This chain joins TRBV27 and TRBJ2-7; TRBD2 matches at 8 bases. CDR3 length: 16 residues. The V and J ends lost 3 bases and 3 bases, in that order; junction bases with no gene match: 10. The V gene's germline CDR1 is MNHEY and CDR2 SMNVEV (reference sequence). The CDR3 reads CASSFKVPLAGYEQYF. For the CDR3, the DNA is TGTGCCAGCAGTTTTAAGGTCCCGCTAGCGGGCTACGAGCAGTACTTC.

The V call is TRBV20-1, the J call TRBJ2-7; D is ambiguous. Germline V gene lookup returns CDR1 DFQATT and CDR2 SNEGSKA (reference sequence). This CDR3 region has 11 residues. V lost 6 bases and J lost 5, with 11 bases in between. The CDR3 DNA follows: TGCAGTGCCAGTCGGCACAACGAGCAGTACTTC. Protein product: CSASRHNEQYF.

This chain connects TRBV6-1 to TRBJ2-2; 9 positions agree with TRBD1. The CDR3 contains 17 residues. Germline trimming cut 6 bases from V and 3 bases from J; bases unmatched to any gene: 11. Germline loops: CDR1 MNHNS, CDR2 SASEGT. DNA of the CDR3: TGTGCCAGCAGAGCGCCCGGGACAGGGTGGGACACCGGGGAGCTGTTTTTT. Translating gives CASRAPGTGWDTGELFF.

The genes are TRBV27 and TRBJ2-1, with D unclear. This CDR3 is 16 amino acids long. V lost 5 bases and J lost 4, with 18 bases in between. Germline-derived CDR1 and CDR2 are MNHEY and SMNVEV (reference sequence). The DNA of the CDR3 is TGTGCCAGCAGTCTAATGGGGTTCGCACAGTACAATGAGCAGTTCTTC. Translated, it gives CASSLMGFAQYNEQFF.

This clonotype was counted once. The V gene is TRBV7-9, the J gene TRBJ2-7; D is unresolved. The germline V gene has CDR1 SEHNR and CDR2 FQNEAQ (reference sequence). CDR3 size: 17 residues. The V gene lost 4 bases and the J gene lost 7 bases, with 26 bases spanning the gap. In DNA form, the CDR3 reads TGTGCCAGCAGCTCTCCCCGGATCGGAGTCACTACGATGGAGCAGTACTTC. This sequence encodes CASSSPRIGVTTMEQYF.

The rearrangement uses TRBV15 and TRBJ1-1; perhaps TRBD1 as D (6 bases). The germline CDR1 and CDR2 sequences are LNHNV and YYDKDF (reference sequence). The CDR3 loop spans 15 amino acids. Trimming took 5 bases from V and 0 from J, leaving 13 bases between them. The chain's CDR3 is CATSERSGVNTEAFF. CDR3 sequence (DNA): TGTGCCACCAGCGAAAGGTCAGGGGTGAACACTGAAGCTTTCTTT.

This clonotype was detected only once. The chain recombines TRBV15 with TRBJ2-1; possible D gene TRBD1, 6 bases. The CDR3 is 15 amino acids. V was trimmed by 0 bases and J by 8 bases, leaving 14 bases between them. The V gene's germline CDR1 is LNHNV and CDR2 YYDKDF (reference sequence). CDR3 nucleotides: TGTGCCACCAGCAGAGAAGGGGGTGCGAAGGATGAGCAGTTCTTC. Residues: CATSREGGAKDEQFF. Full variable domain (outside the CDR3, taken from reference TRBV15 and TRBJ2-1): DAMVIQNPRYQVTQFGKPVTLSCSQTLNHNVMYWYQQKSSQAPKLLFHYYDKDFNNEADTPDNFQSRRPNTSFCFLDIRSPGLGDTAMYLCATSREGGAKDEQFFGPGTRLTVL.